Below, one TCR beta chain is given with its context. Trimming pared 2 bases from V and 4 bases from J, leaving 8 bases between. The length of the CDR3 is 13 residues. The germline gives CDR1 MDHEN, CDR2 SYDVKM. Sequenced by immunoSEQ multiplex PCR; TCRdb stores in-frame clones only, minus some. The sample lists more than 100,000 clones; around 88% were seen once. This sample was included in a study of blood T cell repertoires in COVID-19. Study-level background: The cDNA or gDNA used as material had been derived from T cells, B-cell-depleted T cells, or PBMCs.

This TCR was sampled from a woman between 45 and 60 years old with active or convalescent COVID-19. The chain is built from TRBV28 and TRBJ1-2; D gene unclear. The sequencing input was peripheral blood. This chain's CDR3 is CASSLSASYGYTF. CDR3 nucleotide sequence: TGTGCCAGCAGTTTAAGCGCCTCCTATGGCTACACCTTC.